This T cell receptor (beta chain) was identified in a study of blood T cells in healthy people across ages. In its sample, this clonotype was seen once. The ends were cut back, 0 bases at V and 8 bases at J, with 11 bases in the middle. Germline loops: CDR1 SGHRS, CDR2 YFSETQ. The CDR3 length is 13 residues. With a J-beta primer mix and a sample-barcoded 5' primer, a second PCR ran 7 to 11 cycles. MiXCR, applied by TCRdb to the 5' RACE reads, yields one record per CDR3 protein. The sample contains roughly 790,000 distinct CDR3 sequences, 43% of which appear only once. At least 7 million PBMCs were isolated per sample.

This clonotype was sampled from a woman between 55 and 75 years old in good health. The sample taken for sequencing was blood. The gene calls are TRBV5-1 and TRBJ1-2, with D perhaps TRBD1 (5 bases). CDR3: CASSLAGSRGYTF. The CDR3 bases are TGCGCCAGCAGCTTGGCAGGGTCCCGAGGCTACACCTTC.